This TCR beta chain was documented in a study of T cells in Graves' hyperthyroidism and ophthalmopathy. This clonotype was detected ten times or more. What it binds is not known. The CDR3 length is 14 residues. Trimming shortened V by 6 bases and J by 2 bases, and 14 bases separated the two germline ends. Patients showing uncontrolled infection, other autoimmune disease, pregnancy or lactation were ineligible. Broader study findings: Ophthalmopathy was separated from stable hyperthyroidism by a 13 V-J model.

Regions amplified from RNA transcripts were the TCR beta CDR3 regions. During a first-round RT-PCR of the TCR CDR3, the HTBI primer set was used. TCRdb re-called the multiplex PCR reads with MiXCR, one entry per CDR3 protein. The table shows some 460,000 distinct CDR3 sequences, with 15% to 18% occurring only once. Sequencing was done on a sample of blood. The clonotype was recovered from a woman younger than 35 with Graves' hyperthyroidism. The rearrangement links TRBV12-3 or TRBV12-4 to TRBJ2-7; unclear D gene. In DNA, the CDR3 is TGTGCCAGCAGCCTAGTGGAGAGACCCTACGAGCAGTACTTC. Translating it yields CASSLVERPYEQYF.